A single sample gave rise to the 22 T cell receptor beta chains below, sequenced in a study of shared clonotypes between healthy human individuals. Sequencing was performed with immunoSEQ multiplex PCR; in TCRdb, only in-frame clones are kept and a portion is missing. This table holds about 1 million clones, around 76% found once. Input material: memory CD4+ T cells sorted from blood. Subset noted: CD45RA-negative fraction. Source of these receptors: a man between 18 and 35 years old in good health.

V usage is TRBV14 and J usage is TRBJ1-3; D is unresolved. The germline V and J ends were trimmed by 1 base and 1 base, with 14 bases remaining between them. The CDR3 length is 17 residues. CDR1 SGHDN and CDR2 FVKESK come from the germline V gene. CDR3 DNA sequence: TGTGCCAGCAGCCAAGCCCTACTGTGGGGTTCTGGAAACACCATATATTTT. It encodes CASSQALLWGSGNTIYF.

In its sample, this clone was seen many times. This chain connects TRBV2 to TRBJ2-2, with D perhaps matching TRBD1 (5 bases). Germline V gives CDR1 SNHLY, CDR2 FYNNEI. The CDR3 contains 14 residues. V was pared by 3 bases and J by 6 bases, with 11 bases between. DNA for the CDR3: TGTGCCAGCAGTGACCCCGGACATGCCGGGGAGCTGTTTTTT. It codes for CASSDPGHAGELFF. Full variable domain (outside the CDR3, taken from reference TRBV2 and TRBJ2-2): EPEVTQTPSHQVTQMGQEVILRCVPISNHLYFYWYRQILGQKVEFLVSFYNNEISEKSEIFDDQFSVERPDGSNFTLKIRSTKLEDSAMYFCASSDPGHAGELFFGEGSRLTVL.

The chain employs TRBV30 and TRBJ2-7; TRBD1 matches at 7 bases. V shed 6 bases and J 0 bases; nucleotides not matched to a gene: 5. The CDR3 sequence is 13 residues long. Per germline, CDR1 GTSNPN and CDR2 SVGIG (reference sequence). CDR3 DNA sequence: TGTGCCTGTAAGACAGGGACCTCCTACGAGCAGTACTTC. As protein: CACKTGTSYEQYF.

V and J are TRBV27 and TRBJ2-5, with TRBD2 identical over 9 bases. V shed 6 bases, J shed 3 bases, and the junction held 2 bases outside the gene matches. CDR3 size: 13 residues. Germline lookup yields CDR1 MNHEY and CDR2 SMNVEV (reference sequence). The CDR3 is CASRAGGEETQYF. DNA of the CDR3: TGTGCCAGCAGGGCGGGAGGGGAAGAGACCCAGTACTTC.

This clone was recorded only once. The J gene is TRBJ2-1, the V gene TRBV5-1; D is tentatively TRBD1 or TRBD2 (5 bases each). CDR3 size: 15 residues. Germline CDR1 SGHRS, CDR2 YFSETQ. V was cut by 1 base and J by 6 bases, with 14 bases left in between. The CDR3 loop reads CASSLSGTLTNEQFF. DNA for the CDR3: TGCGCCAGCAGCTTGAGTGGGACCCTCACCAATGAGCAGTTCTTC.

The table lists this clone with many counts. The chain joins TRBV19 to TRBJ2-2; D is ambiguous. This CDR3 contains 14 residues. V gave up 5 bases and J gave up 4 bases, with 11 bases separating them. Per germline, CDR1 LNHDA and CDR2 SQIVND (reference sequence). CDR3 sequence reads: CASSQDGTTGELFF. DNA for the CDR3: TGTGCCAGTAGTCAGGACGGTACCACCGGGGAGCTGTTTTTT.

The rearrangement joins TRBV30 to TRBJ1-5, with D possibly TRBD1 on 5 matching bases. The CDR3 runs to 16 residues. Per the germline V gene, CDR1 is GTSNPN and CDR2 is SVGIG (reference sequence). V was clipped by 2 bases and J by 6 bases, with 20 bases between them. CDR3 loop: CAWSLPRTQGVQPQHF. The CDR3 DNA reads as TGTGCCTGGAGTTTGCCGCGGACCCAAGGGGTTCAGCCCCAGCATTTT.

The chain couples TRBV28 to TRBJ1-1; maybe TRBD1 (5 bases). The CDR3 has 15 residues. Trimming stripped 1 base from V and 5 bases from J, with 14 bases between. The germline V gene has CDR1 MDHEN and CDR2 SYDVKM. The CDR3 DNA follows: TGTGCCAGCAGTTTATTCGGGGGGGAAAGGACTGAAGCTTTCTTT. Translating it yields CASSLFGGERTEAFF.

This clone has a single count. The chain is built from TRBV30 and TRBJ2-5; 8 nucleotides match TRBD2. Germline V lookup: CDR1 GTSNPN, CDR2 SVGIG (reference sequence). This CDR3 contains 15 residues. The ends lost 2 bases at V and 7 bases at J; junction bases unmatched: 12. The CDR3 here is CAWSSLAGAIGTQYF. CDR3 in DNA: TGTGCCTGGAGTAGTCTAGCGGGTGCGATTGGGACCCAGTACTTC.

The chain links TRBV6-5 to TRBJ2-1; a weak D match, TRBD1 (5 bases). The CDR3 runs to 14 residues. Per the germline V gene, CDR1 is MNHEY and CDR2 is SVGAGI. With 3 bases removed from V and 6 bases from J, the gap between germline ends came to 12 bases. CDR3 sequence reads: CASSYRQKGNEQFF. DNA of the CDR3: TGTGCCAGCAGTTATAGACAGAAGGGCAATGAGCAGTTCTTC.

This chain connects TRBV6-5 to TRBJ1-5; D ambiguous. The V gene lost 7 bases and the J gene lost 0 bases, with 10 bases spanning the gap. From germline, CDR1 is MNHEY and CDR2 SVGAGI. This CDR3 region has 14 residues. CDR3 in amino acids: CASKRENSNQPQHF. DNA of the CDR3: TGTGCCAGCAAGAGGGAAAATAGCAATCAGCCCCAGCATTTT.

The CDR3 coding sequence is TGTGCCAGCAGCCCCATGAATATGAATTCACCCCTCCACTTT. Translation: CASSPMNMNSPLHF. This chain connects TRBV9 to TRBJ1-6; D is unclear. With 4 bases removed from V and 7 bases from J, the gap between germline ends came to 12 bases. CDR3 length: 14 residues. The V gene's germline CDR1 is SGDLS and CDR2 YYNGEE.

J is TRBJ2-7 and V is TRBV27; the D is unclear. The ends were cut back, 6 bases at V and 0 bases at J, with 15 bases in the middle. The length of the CDR3 is 15 residues. Germline CDR1 and CDR2: MNHEY and SMNVEV (reference sequence). This CDR3 reads CASSLKGLNSYEQYF. In DNA form, the CDR3 reads TGTGCCAGCAGCCTCAAGGGCCTGAACTCCTACGAGCAGTACTTC.

In regard to this clone: Other DNA sequences in the sample encode the same CDR3. The chain joins TRBV18 to TRBJ2-3; D is unresolved. CDR3 length equals 12 residues. Germline V CDR1 and CDR2: KGHSH, LQKENI. V lost 2 bases to trimming and J lost 6 bases, with 6 bases between them. In nucleotides, the CDR3 is TGTGCCAGCTCACCAGTAGGGGATACGCAGTATTTT. It is translated as CASSPVGDTQYF.

This chain uses TRBV5-8 with TRBJ2-6; D gene uncertain. The CDR3 is 18 amino acids. V was pared by 0 bases and J by 0 bases, with 13 bases between. CDR1 is SGHTS, CDR2 YDEGEE, per germline. This chain's CDR3 is CASSLVRTVVSGANVLTF. The CDR3 bases are TGTGCCAGCAGCTTGGTTCGGACGGTAGTCTCTGGGGCCAACGTCCTGACTTTC.

This rearrangement joins TRBV30 to TRBJ2-7; D call uncertain. From germline, CDR1 is GTSNPN and CDR2 SVGIG (reference sequence). There are 15 residues in the CDR3. V lost 0 bases and J lost 0, with 12 bases in between. The CDR3 DNA reads TGTGCCTGGAGTGTAGTAGGTCGGAGCTCCTACGAGCAGTACTTC. Translating it yields CAWSVVGRSSYEQYF.

V is TRBV19 and J is TRBJ1-2; D unclear. This CDR3 has 15 amino acids. Germline V CDR1 and CDR2: LNHDA, SQIVND (reference sequence). Trimming cost V 6 bases and J 1 base, with 15 bases left between them. The CDR3 region is CASSTTEQLNYGYTF. Here the CDR3 DNA reads TGTGCCAGTAGCACCACCGAACAACTTAACTATGGCTACACCTTC.

This clone was observed many times. The chain uses TRBV9 and TRBJ2-7; TRBD1 aligns across 11 bases. The germline V gene has CDR1 SGDLS and CDR2 YYNGEE. The CDR3 spans 13 residues. The V gene end was trimmed by 3 bases and the J gene end by 8 bases; junction bases not matched to a gene: 4. Written as DNA, the CDR3 is TGTGCCAGCAGCGCAGGACAGGGGGCAAAGCAGTACTTC. Residues: CASSAGQGAKQYF.

The V gene is TRBV5-1, the J gene TRBJ2-7; 7 positions agree with TRBD2. V shed 0 bases, J shed 6 bases, and the junction held 6 bases outside the gene matches. Germline V gene sequence: CDR1 SGHRS, CDR2 YFSETQ. The CDR3 spans 14 residues. The CDR3 sequence: CASSLALALGEQYF. CDR3 DNA sequence: TGCGCCAGCAGCTTGGCACTAGCGTTGGGCGAGCAGTACTTC.

The chain joins TRBV27 to TRBJ2-7; a weak D match, TRBD1 (6 bases). The germline V gene has CDR1 MNHEY and CDR2 SMNVEV (reference sequence). The CDR3 runs 14 residues. The germline V and J ends were trimmed by 5 bases and 3 bases, with 14 bases remaining between them. The DNA of the CDR3 is TGTGCCAGCAGTCCTCTAACAGGGATCTACGAGCAGTACTTC. Encoded protein: CASSPLTGIYEQYF.

The chain couples TRBV6-6 to TRBJ2-1; D uncertain. Trimming took off 7 bases at V and 6 bases at J, with 7 bases between the two ends. CDR3 length equals 11 residues. Per the germline V gene, CDR1 is MNHNY and CDR2 is SVGAGI (reference sequence). The DNA for the CDR3 is TGTGCCAGCACCCAAGGCAATGAGCAGTTCTTC. Encoded protein: CASTQGNEQFF.

This clone appeared once. Within the sample, other DNA sequences also encode this same CDR3. V is TRBV10-3 and J is TRBJ1-3; no firm D call. This CDR3 has 12 residues. Germline-derived CDR1 and CDR2 are ENHRY and SYGVKD. Trimming stripped 0 bases from V and 3 bases from J, with 0 bases between. For the CDR3, the DNA is TGTGCCATCAGTGAGTCTGGAAACACCATATATTTT. Protein product: CAISESGNTIYF.